This T cell receptor beta chain was identified during a study of blood T cell repertoires in COVID-19. Libraries were prepared by immunoSEQ multiplex PCR; TCRdb keeps only in-frame clonotypes and omits some of them. The repertoire has 200,000 or so clones, approximately 86% of them found once; the top ten carry around 3.1%. Germline V gives CDR1 SGHRS, CDR2 YFSETQ. The CDR3 length is 18 residues. With 3 bases clipped from V and 1 base from J, the junction kept 10 bases outside the gene matches. This receptor was obtained from a man in his sixties with acute or convalescent COVID-19. The sequencing input was peripheral blood. The chain combines TRBV5-1 with TRBJ1-1, with 12 nucleotides matching TRBD1. Here the CDR3 DNA reads TGCGCCAGCAGCTCCGGTTTGGGACAGGGGGCGGGGAACACTGAAGCTTTCTTT. Amino acids: CASSSGLGQGAGNTEAFF.